The 25 T cell receptor beta chains below were found in one sample sequenced in a study of graft-versus-host responses after intestinal transplantation. The assay was immunoSEQ multiplex PCR, and TCRdb's table has in-frame clones only and misses some. The repertoire consists of several thousand clones, with about 89% occurring once and the leading ten covering over 4.5%. Sequenced here: PBMCs, sampled around 80 days after transplant. The receptors shown here come from a human patient who received an intestinal transplant, so some T cells may come from the graft donor.

The chain is built from TRBV11-2 and TRBJ2-7; 9 nucleotides match TRBD1. Germline lookup yields CDR1 SGHAT and CDR2 FQNNGV. Unmatched junction bases numbered 5, after V lost 5 bases and J lost 3 bases. This CDR3 region has 14 residues. CDR3 residues: CASSAGTGNYEQYF. The CDR3 nucleotides read TGTGCCAGCAGCGCCGGGACAGGGAACTACGAGCAGTACTTC.

This chain links TRBV6-1 with TRBJ2-7, with 10 nucleotides matching TRBD1. Germline lookup yields CDR1 MNHNS and CDR2 SASEGT. The CDR3 is 15 residues long. V lost 6 bases to trimming and J lost 3 bases; unmatched junction nucleotides: 8. CDR3 bases: TGTGCCAGCAGGGATCCGGGACAGGGGAACTACGAGCAGTACTTC. This gives the protein CASRDPGQGNYEQYF.

V and J are TRBV19 and TRBJ1-2, with D hard to call. V lost 6 bases, J lost 0 bases, and 8 bases lay in between. Germline CDR1 and CDR2: LNHDA and SQIVND (reference sequence). This CDR3 has 13 amino acids. The CDR3 bases are TGTGCCAGTAGGGTGTCAGCTAACTATGGCTACACCTTC. Encoded protein: CASRVSANYGYTF.

The chain has TRBV28 and TRBJ2-7; 7 nucleotides line up with TRBD1. The V gene end was trimmed by 3 bases and the J gene end by 0 bases; junction bases not matched to a gene: 8. Germline V lookup: CDR1 MDHEN, CDR2 SYDVKM. The CDR3 contains 16 residues. The CDR3 spells CASSFRTGVSSYEQYV. As DNA, the CDR3 is TGTGCCAGCAGTTTCCGAACAGGGGTAAGCTCCTACGAGCAGTACGTC.

V and J are TRBV10-3 and TRBJ2-2, with D tentatively TRBD2 (6 bases). Trimming took 4 bases from V and 5 from J, leaving 23 bases between them. CDR1 is ENHRY, CDR2 SYGVKD, per germline. The CDR3 runs 18 residues. The CDR3 nucleotides are TGTGCCATCAGTGTAGGGTTCGGGGGACGGAGATCAACCGGGGAGCTGTTTTTT. This translates into CAISVGFGGRRSTGELFF.

The chain uses TRBV27 and TRBJ1-2; D gene unclear. From germline, CDR1 is MNHEY and CDR2 SMNVEV (reference sequence). V was pared by 5 bases and J by 2 bases, with 9 bases between. The CDR3 contains 13 residues. CDR3 bases: TGTGCCAGCAGTAGGTCCGGAAACTATGGCTACACCTTC. It codes for CASSRSGNYGYTF.

This clone appeared a single time. This chain uses TRBV30 with TRBJ1-5; no clear D gene. The CDR3 contains 17 residues. V lost 0 bases to trimming and J lost 7 bases, with 22 bases between them. Germline CDR1 GTSNPN, CDR2 SVGIG (reference sequence). The CDR3 bases are TGTGCCTGGAGTGTACAAAGAGTCGGGAGGGCAGAGCAGCCCCAGCATTTT. Its translation: CAWSVQRVGRAEQPQHF.

The chain combines TRBV18 with TRBJ2-1; TRBD2 agrees at 7 bases. This CDR3 region has 16 residues. With V trimmed by 3 bases and J by 5 bases, 10 bases remained unmatched. Germline V gene data show CDR1 as KGHSH and CDR2 as LQKENI. The CDR3 region is CASSPEGLLDDNEQFF. DNA for the CDR3: TGTGCCAGCTCACCGGAGGGACTATTAGACGACAATGAGCAGTTCTTC.

The rearrangement joins TRBV7-6 to TRBJ2-2, with D possibly matching TRBD2 (5 bases). In germline, CDR1 is SGHVS, CDR2 FNYEAQ. V shed 1 base and J shed 6 bases, with 9 bases lying between them. This CDR3 has 14 amino acids. The CDR3 DNA reads as TGTGCCAGCAGCTTAGAGGGAGAGGCCGGGGAGCTGTTTTTT. This gives the protein CASSLEGEAGELFF. Looking up the rest from reference TRBV7-6 and TRBJ2-2 gives the full variable domain: GAGVSQSPRYKVTKRGQDVALRCDPISGHVSLYWYRQALGQGPEFLTYFNYEAQQDKSGLPNDRFSAERPEGSISTLTIQRTEQRDSAMYRCASSLEGEAGELFFGEGSRLTVL.

The chain combines TRBV11-3 with TRBJ1-3, with D maybe TRBD1 (6 bases). V shed 0 bases and J shed 6 bases, with 15 bases lying between them. CDR1 is SGHNT and CDR2 is YENEEA in the germline V gene. CDR3 length equals 16 residues. Here the CDR3 reads CASSLDPRQEENTIYF. The DNA for the CDR3 is TGTGCCAGCAGCTTAGATCCCCGACAGGAGGAAAACACCATATATTTT.

The V gene is TRBV28, the J gene TRBJ1-1; D remains unclear. In germline, CDR1 is MDHEN, CDR2 SYDVKM. The V end lost 2 bases, the J end lost 6 bases, and 13 bases lay between the germline ends. This CDR3 contains 14 residues. In DNA form, the CDR3 reads TGTGCCAGCAGTTTAAGGGAGTCTTCGGCTGAAGCTTTCTTT. It encodes CASSLRESSAEAFF. Based on the CDR3 plus reference TRBV28 and TRBJ1-1, the full variable domain is DVKVTQSSRYLVKRTGEKVFLECVQDMDHENMFWYRQDPGLGLRLIYFSYDVKMKEKGDIPEGYSVSREKKERFSLILESASTNQTSMYLCASSLRESSAEAFFGQGTRLTVV.

The V and J genes are TRBV29-1 and TRBJ2-1; tentatively, D is TRBD1 or TRBD2 (5 bases each). Germline V gene lookup returns CDR1 SQVTM and CDR2 ANQGSEA. The CDR3 contains 14 residues. V was trimmed by 0 bases and J by 4 bases, leaving 10 bases between them. The chain's CDR3 is CSVEDPGPYNEQFF. As DNA, the CDR3 is TGCAGCGTTGAAGATCCGGGACCATACAATGAGCAGTTCTTC.

The chain couples TRBV5-5 to TRBJ2-2; a possible D gene is TRBD2 (6 bases). The CDR3 runs 14 residues. The germline V gene has CDR1 SGHKS and CDR2 YYEKEE (reference sequence). Trimming pared 4 bases from V and 5 bases from J, leaving 12 bases between. CDR3 nucleotides: TGTGCCAGCAGCAAGACGGCGGGGACCGGGGAGCTGTTTTTT. It codes for CASSKTAGTGELFF.

This clone was seen just once. The chain carries TRBV7-2 and TRBJ2-5; D gene uncertain. The CDR3 runs to 14 residues. In germline, CDR1 is SGHTA, CDR2 FQGNSA. The V and J ends lost 2 bases and 1 base respectively, with 8 bases between them. CDR3 bases: TGTGCCAGCAGCTTAACACGCAGCCAAGAGACCCAGTACTTC. As protein: CASSLTRSQETQYF.

The rearrangement uses TRBV28 and TRBJ1-2; D is possibly TRBD1 (6 bases). The germline gives CDR1 MDHEN, CDR2 SYDVKM. With 5 bases removed from V and 4 bases from J, the gap between germline ends came to 11 bases. There are 13 residues in the CDR3. CDR3 residues: CASSPRGGYGYTF. The CDR3 DNA follows: TGTGCCAGCAGTCCGAGGGGGGGCTATGGCTACACCTTC.

J is TRBJ2-1 and V is TRBV4-2; 10 bases are a match to TRBD1. From germline, CDR1 is LGHNA and CDR2 YNFKEQ. The CDR3 covers 16 residues. V shed 3 bases and J 5 bases; nucleotides not matched to a gene: 7. The CDR3 DNA reads TGTGCCAGCAGCCAGGATCCCGGGACAGGGGACAATGAGCAGTTCTTC. Amino acid sequence: CASSQDPGTGDNEQFF.

V gene TRBV5-1 combines with J gene TRBJ2-4; maybe TRBD1 (5 bases). Trimming pared 2 bases from V and 5 bases from J, leaving 17 bases between. This CDR3 is 16 amino acids long. CDR1 and CDR2 from the germline V gene are SGHRS and YFSETQ. The CDR3 DNA sequence: TGCGCCAGCAGCTTTGACGCAGGGATTACCCAAAACATTCAGTACTTC. Translation: CASSFDAGITQNIQYF.

The chain combines TRBV4-1 with TRBJ2-7; D gene unclear. Per germline, CDR1 MGHRA and CDR2 YSYEKL. The V gene lost 0 bases and the J gene lost 4 bases, with 10 bases spanning the gap. The CDR3 loop spans 14 amino acids. CDR3 protein: CASSQDRNSYEQYF. For the CDR3, the DNA is TGCGCCAGCAGCCAAGATCGGAACAGTTACGAGCAGTACTTC.

This chain links TRBV7-3 with TRBJ2-7; TRBD1 agrees at 8 bases. The CDR3 is made up of 19 amino acids. CDR1 and CDR2 (germline): SGHTA, FQGTGA. V lost 9 bases, J lost 0 bases, and 22 bases stayed unmatched. CDR3 nucleotide sequence: TGTGCCAGAACGCAGACAGGGGTCCCCTTCCTCCACCCCTCCTACGAGCAGTACTTC. Amino acids: CARTQTGVPFLHPSYEQYF. The whole variable domain, filled in from reference TRBV7-3 and TRBJ2-7, reads GAGVSQTPSNKVTEKGKYVELRCDPISGHTALYWYRQSLGQGPEFLIYFQGTGAADDSGLPNDRFFAVRPEGSVSTLKIQRTERGDSAVYLCARTQTGVPFLHPSYEQYFGPGTRLTVT.

This sequence joins TRBV27 and TRBJ2-1; TRBD2 matches at 8 bases. The CDR3 contains 15 residues. Per germline, CDR1 MNHEY and CDR2 SMNVEV (reference sequence). The trim removed 3 bases at V and 5 bases at J, leaving 6 bases unmatched. For the CDR3, the DNA is TGTGCCAGCAGTTTCGACGGGGGGGCTGACAATGAGCAGTTCTTC. Its translation is CASSFDGGADNEQFF.

This clone was picked up one time. The chain is built from TRBV28 and TRBJ2-7, with D perhaps TRBD2 (5 bases). V dropped 5 bases and J dropped 5 bases, with 22 bases sitting between them. Germline V CDR1 and CDR2: MDHEN, SYDVKM. The CDR3 spans 16 residues. CDR3 protein: CASSPPPPKDSDEQYF. In DNA form, the CDR3 reads TGTGCCAGCAGTCCTCCCCCGCCCAAGGATAGCGACGAGCAGTACTTC.

A few counts support this clone. J is TRBJ2-1 and V is TRBV4-1; D possibly corresponds to TRBD2 (6 bases). From germline, CDR1 is MGHRA and CDR2 YSYEKL. This CDR3 is built from 12 residues. V shed 6 bases and J shed 8 bases, with 11 bases lying between them. CDR3 sequence: CASSRGGDEQFF. As DNA, the CDR3 is TGCGCCAGCAGTAGGGGAGGCGATGAGCAGTTCTTC.

The chain uses TRBV4-1 and TRBJ2-7; 11 bases map to TRBD1. With 4 bases clipped from V and 3 bases from J, the junction kept 5 bases outside the gene matches. Germline values: CDR1 MGHRA, CDR2 YSYEKL. The length of the CDR3 is 15 residues. CDR3 DNA sequence: TGCGCCAGCAGCCCGGGGGACAGGGGGTTCTACGAGCAGTACGTC. Its translation is CASSPGDRGFYEQYV.

The chain carries TRBV5-4 and TRBJ2-3, with a tentative D call TRBD1 (5 bases). Trimming pared 3 bases from V and 4 bases from J, leaving 18 bases between. The CDR3 runs to 16 residues. Germline V gene data show CDR1 as SGHNT and CDR2 as YYREEE (reference sequence). The CDR3 spells CASSSTIGEHPDTQYF. For the CDR3, the DNA is TGTGCCAGCAGCTCTACAATAGGGGAACACCCAGATACGCAGTATTTT.

The chain combines TRBV5-1 with TRBJ1-4; D perhaps matches TRBD1 (5 bases). Germline values: CDR1 SGHRS, CDR2 YFSETQ. V shed 0 bases and J shed 4 bases, with 10 bases lying between them. The CDR3 length is 15 residues. CDR3 DNA sequence: TGCGCCAGCAGCTTGGGACAGCCGAATAATGAAAAACTGTTTTTT. Protein: CASSLGQPNNEKLFF.